The T cell receptor beta chain described here comes from a study of T cell responses to AZD1222 COVID-19 vaccine. Study-wide results and limits: Reports indicate that nearly half of spike-specific TCRs are directed at unmutated variant regions. CD4 TCRs associated with vaccination spanned spike, dominating at 160-218 and 743-854. Rises in breadth and depth of Spike-specific TCRs came after two AZD1222 doses.

Here immunoSEQ multiplex PCR was the method, and the copy in TCRdb shows in-frame clones only, minus some. The sample lists 13,000 to 15,000 clones; roughly 80% were seen once. The V gene lost 4 bases and the J gene lost 0 bases, with 11 bases spanning the gap. Germline lookup yields CDR1 SGHRS and CDR2 YFSETQ. There are 15 residues in the CDR3. About this clone: Its matching antigen is unknown.

The V call is TRBV5-1, the J call TRBJ1-3; tentative D call: TRBD1 (5 bases). This sequence originates from an adult who received the AZD1222 COVID-19 vaccine. Here the sequenced sample was peripheral blood, taken 28 days after the second AZD1222 dose. As DNA, the CDR3 is TGCGCCAGCAGCAGGGACGTCTTCTCTGGAAACACCATATATTTT. Residues: CASSRDVFSGNTIYF.